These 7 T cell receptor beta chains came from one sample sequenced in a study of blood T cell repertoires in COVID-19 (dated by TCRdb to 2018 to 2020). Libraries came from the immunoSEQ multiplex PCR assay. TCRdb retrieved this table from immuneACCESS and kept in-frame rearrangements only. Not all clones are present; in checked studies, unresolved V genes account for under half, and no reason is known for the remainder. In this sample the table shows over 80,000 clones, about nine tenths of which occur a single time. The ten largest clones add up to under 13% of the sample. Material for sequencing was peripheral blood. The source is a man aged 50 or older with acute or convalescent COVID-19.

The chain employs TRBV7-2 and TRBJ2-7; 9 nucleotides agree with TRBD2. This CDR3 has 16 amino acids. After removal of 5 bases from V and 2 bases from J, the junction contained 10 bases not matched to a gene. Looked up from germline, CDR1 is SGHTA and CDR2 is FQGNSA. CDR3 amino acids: CASSPMGASGTYEQYF. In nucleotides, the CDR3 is TGTGCCAGCAGCCCAATGGGGGCTAGCGGGACCTACGAGCAGTACTTC.

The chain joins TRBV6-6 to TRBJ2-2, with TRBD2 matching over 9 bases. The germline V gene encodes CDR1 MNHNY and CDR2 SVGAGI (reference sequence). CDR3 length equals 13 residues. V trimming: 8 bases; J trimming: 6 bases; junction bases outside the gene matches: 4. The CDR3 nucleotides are TGTGCCAGCTCTGGCGGGAGGGCCGGGGAGCTGTTTTTT. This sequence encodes CASSGGRAGELFF.

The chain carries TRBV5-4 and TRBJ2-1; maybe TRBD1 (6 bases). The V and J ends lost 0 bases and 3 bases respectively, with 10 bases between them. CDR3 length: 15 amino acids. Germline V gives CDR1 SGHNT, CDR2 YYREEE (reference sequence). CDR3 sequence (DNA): TGTGCCAGCAGCTTGGGAGGACAGAGCTACAATGAGCAGTTCTTC. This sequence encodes CASSLGGQSYNEQFF.

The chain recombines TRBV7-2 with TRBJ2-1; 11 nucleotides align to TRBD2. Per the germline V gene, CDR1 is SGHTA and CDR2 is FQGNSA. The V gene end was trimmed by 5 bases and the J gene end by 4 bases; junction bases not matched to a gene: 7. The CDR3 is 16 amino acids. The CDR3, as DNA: TGTGCCAGCAGCAGAGCGGGACTAGCGGTGTACAATGAGCAGTTCTTC. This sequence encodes CASSRAGLAVYNEQFF. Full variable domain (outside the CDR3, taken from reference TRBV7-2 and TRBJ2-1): GAGVSQSPSNKVTEKGKDVELRCDPISGHTALYWYRQSLGQGLEFLIYFQGNSAPDKSGLPSDRFSAERTGGSVSTLTIQRTQQEDSAVYLCASSRAGLAVYNEQFFGPGTRLTVL.

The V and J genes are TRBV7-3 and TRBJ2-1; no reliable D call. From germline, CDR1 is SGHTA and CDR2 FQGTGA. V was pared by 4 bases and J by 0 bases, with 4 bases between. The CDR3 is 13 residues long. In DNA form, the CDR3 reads TGTGCCAGCAGCTCTAGCTCCTACAATGAGCAGTTCTTC. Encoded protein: CASSSSSYNEQFF.

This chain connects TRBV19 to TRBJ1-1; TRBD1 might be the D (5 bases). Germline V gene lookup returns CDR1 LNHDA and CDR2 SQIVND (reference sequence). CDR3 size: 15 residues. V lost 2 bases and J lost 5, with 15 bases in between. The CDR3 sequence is CASSIWSGGGTEAFF. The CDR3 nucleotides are TGTGCCAGTAGTATATGGTCGGGCGGGGGTACTGAAGCTTTCTTT.

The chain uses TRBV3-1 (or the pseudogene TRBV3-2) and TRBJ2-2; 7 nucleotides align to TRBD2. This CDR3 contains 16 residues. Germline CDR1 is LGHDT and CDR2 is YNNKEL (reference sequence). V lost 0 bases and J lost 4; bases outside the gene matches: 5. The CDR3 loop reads CASSQEPGRGTGELFF. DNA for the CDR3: TGTGCCAGCAGCCAAGAGCCGGGGAGGGGCACCGGGGAGCTGTTTTTT.